The TCR beta chain under discussion was sequenced for a study of cytomegalovirus exposure and HLA in healthy donors. Study background: Within an early data release were about 85 million unique TCRs drawn from HLA-typed donors.

Overall study results and limits: CMV antigen specificity of a few CMV-associated chains was confirmed in vitro. In a later analysis, a missense DCLRE1C variant was linked to TCR beta V- and J-gene trimming.

This CDR3 is 15 amino acids long. Germline loops: CDR1 MNHNS, CDR2 SASEGT. J was trimmed by 2 bases and V by 3 bases; bases with no gene match: 3. Primers: 60 Vbeta forward and 13 Jbeta reverse. In the original workflow: Roughly 80 million unique TCR beta chains, 8.5 million to 14 million shared, were counted in a later analysis. Data came from immunoSEQ multiplex PCR; TCRdb stores just in-frame clones and leaves some out. D and trimming were read from the DNA, whereas the V and J calls and clone size are those reported in that table. The sample shows about 130,000 clones, more than 70% of them seen only once. This clone has just a few counts. Antigen: not known.

This TCR was recovered from a human donor in good health. Sequencing was performed on PBMCs. V is TRBV6-1 and J is TRBJ2-3, with 9 bases aligning to TRBD2. In nucleotides, the CDR3 is TGTGCCAGCAGTGAGACTAGCGGAGACACAGATACGCAGTATTTT. Translated, it gives CASSETSGDTDTQYF.